A selection of T cell receptor beta chains follows, all from one sample in a study of shared clonotypes between healthy human individuals. Sequencing used immunoSEQ multiplex PCR; TCRdb keeps in-frame clones, though not all of them. The sample has a few million clones, under 95% seen once. The material sequenced was naive CD4+ T cells from PBMCs. These receptors originate from a man aged 18 to 30 in good health. Some clones in this sample may be carry-over from other donors' samples. Each CDR3 is given with its conserved first and last residue. A D gene is named only where the DNA matches it firmly. Some rows have no size entry. The others give once, few or many, or a class for an expanded clone.

-	TRBV28	TRBJ2-1	12	TRBD1	CASGTGGSEQFF	TGTGCCAGCGGGACAGGGGGGAGTGAGCAGTTCTTC
-	TRBV11-3	TRBJ2-5	15	TRBD2	CASSRGLAGGETQYF	TGTGCCAGCAGCCGGGGACTAGCGGGAGGAGAGACCCAGTACTTC
-	TRBV28	TRBJ2-1	15	TRBD1	CASSPTGVTYNEQFF	TGTGCCAGCAGCCCGACAGGGGTCACGTACAATGAGCAGTTCTTC
-	TRBV19	TRBJ2-1	16	TRBD2	CASEPGLAGGYNEQFF	TGTGCCAGTGAACCGGGACTAGCGGGAGGCTACAATGAGCAGTTCTTC
-	TRBV5-6	TRBJ1-1	15	TRBD1	CASSVSRDRETEAFF	TGTGCCAGCAGCGTATCCCGGGACAGGGAGACTGAAGCTTTCTTT
-	TRBV5-4	TRBJ2-1	15	-	CASSAGGRWVNEQFF	TGTGCCAGCAGCGCCGGGGGCCGCTGGGTCAATGAGCAGTTCTTC
-	TRBV28	TRBJ2-7	14	-	CASSLWQGLYEQYF	TGTGCCAGCAGTTTGTGGCAGGGGCTCTACGAGCAGTACTTC
-	TRBV5-4	TRBJ2-1	16	-	CASSPRGGGASYEQFF	TGTGCCAGCAGCCCCCGAGGGGGCGGGGCCTCCTATGAGCAGTTCTTC
few	TRBV11-2	TRBJ1-2	13	-	CASSVGLGYGYTF	TGTGCCAGCAGCGTGGGACTGGGCTATGGCTACACCTTC
-	TRBV18	TRBJ1-5	14	-	CASSPDLKGQPQHF	TGTGCCAGCTCACCAGATCTTAAAGGTCAGCCCCAGCATTTT
-	TRBV30	TRBJ2-3	12	-	CASDSGWDTQYF	TGTGCCTCAGACTCAGGGTGGGATACGCAGTATTTT
once	TRBV28	TRBJ1-2	14	TRBD1	CASSLLAGGDGYTF	TGTGCCAGCAGTTTATTGGCAGGGGGCGATGGCTACACCTTC
-	TRBV7-9	TRBJ2-1	16	TRBD2	CASSSRGVAGGDEQFF	TGTGCCAGCAGCTCCCGCGGAGTTGCGGGAGGCGATGAGCAGTTCTTC
-	TRBV7-8	TRBJ2-5	16	-	CASSPYGVTVGETQYF	TGTGCCAGCAGCCCTTACGGGGTAACGGTCGGGGAGACCCAGTACTTC
-	TRBV5-1	TRBJ1-5	15	-	CASSFDGDSNQPQHF	TGCGCCAGCAGCTTTGACGGGGATAGCAATCAGCCCCAGCATTTT
-	TRBV19	TRBJ1-2	14	TRBD1	CASRTGNGVYGYTF	TGTGCCAGTCGGACAGGGAATGGGGTCTATGGCTACACCTTC
-	TRBV6-1	TRBJ1-1	16	-	CASSEYPGQYGTEAFF	TGTGCCAGCAGTGAATATCCCGGACAGTATGGCACTGAAGCTTTCTTT
-	TRBV27	TRBJ2-7	14	TRBD2	CATWTSGSSYEQYF	TGTGCCACCTGGACTAGCGGGAGCTCCTACGAGCAGTACTTC
-	TRBV28	TRBJ2-1	15	-	CASSSPPTLAGEQFF	TGTGCCAGCAGTTCTCCCCCTACACTAGCCGGTGAGCAGTTCTTC
-	TRBV28	TRBJ1-1	14	TRBD1	CASSSSDRGTEAFF	TGTGCCAGCAGTTCTAGTGACAGGGGCACTGAAGCTTTCTTT
-	TRBV16	TRBJ2-2	15	TRBD1	CASSPRDRNTGELFF	TGTGCCAGCAGCCCTCGGGACAGAAACACCGGGGAGCTGTTTTTT
-	TRBV5-8	TRBJ2-2	15	-	CASSPRVPTPGELFF	TGTGCCAGCAGCCCCAGGGTGCCTACACCGGGGGAGCTGTTTTTT
few	TRBV10-3	TRBJ2-7	11	-	CAISEGDEQYF	TGTGCCATCAGTGAGGGGGACGAGCAGTACTTC
once	TRBV2	TRBJ1-2	12	-	CASSEVVGGYTF	TGTGCCAGCAGTGAAGTTGTTGGGGGCTACACCTTC
few	TRBV5-1	TRBJ2-3	13	-	CASSLMGTDTQYF	TGCGCCAGCAGCTTGATGGGCACAGATACGCAGTATTTT
-	TRBV6-6	TRBJ1-1	12	-	CASSYSGVSPFF	TGTGCCAGCAGTTACTCAGGGGTGAGCCCTTTCTTT
-	TRBV7-8	TRBJ2-3	12	-	CASSLPTDTQYF	TGTGCCAGCAGCTTACCCACAGATACGCAGTATTTT
-	TRBV6-6	TRBJ1-5	13	-	CASTRGWNQPQHF	TGTGCCAGCACCAGAGGGTGGAATCAGCCCCAGCATTTT
-	TRBV7-3	TRBJ2-5	15	TRBD2	CASSLGLAGVETQYF	TGTGCCAGCAGCTTGGGACTAGCGGGAGTCGAGACCCAGTACTTC
once	TRBV18	TRBJ2-2	17	-	CASSPLVVELGTGELFF	TGTGCCAGCTCACCACTGGTTGTGGAACTAGGTACCGGGGAGCTGTTTTTT
once	TRBV2	TRBJ2-7	12	-	CASSVRIGEQYF	TGTGCCAGCAGTGTAAGAATCGGAGAGCAGTACTTC
-	TRBV9	TRBJ2-5	18	TRBD1	CASSGRTGGLTKMETQYF	TGTGCCAGCAGCGGACGGACAGGCGGATTGACCAAGATGGAGACCCAGTACTTC